The 10 T cell receptor beta chains below all came from one sample that was sequenced in a study of T-cell memory formation after mild COVID-19. TCRdb analysed the 5' RACE reads with MiXCR anew, one entry per CDR3 protein. This sample has 100,000 to 150,000 distinct CDR3 sequences; about 15% occur once, and the top ten carry 5% to 5.5%. The sequenced material came from PBMCs or a T cell subset sorted from them (not recorded which). These receptors were collected from a man younger than 35 who had mild COVID-19 (a few samples of this study predate the infection). Cell type and time point are not known.

The chain combines TRBV20-1 with TRBJ1-2; a possible D gene is TRBD1 (6 bases). CDR1 DFQATT and CDR2 SNEGSKA come from the germline V gene (reference sequence). CDR3 length equals 12 residues. Trimming removed 5 bases at V and 6 bases at J, with 13 bases between. The CDR3 DNA reads as TGCAGTGCTCCGACAGGTTTCGATGGCTACACCTTC. This gives the protein CSAPTGFDGYTF.

The CDR3 spells CASSQDPDQPQHF. The CDR3 DNA follows: TGTGCCAGCAGCCAAGATCCAGATCAGCCCCAGCATTTT. This chain links TRBV4-2 with TRBJ1-5; D remains unclear. V was trimmed by 0 bases and J by 5 bases, leaving 5 bases between them. The CDR3 is 13 residues long. Germline V gene lookup returns CDR1 LGHNA and CDR2 YNFKEQ.

The chain has TRBV5-5 and TRBJ2-7; D is possibly TRBD2 (6 bases). With 1 base removed from V and 6 bases from J, the gap between germline ends came to 8 bases. Germline lookup yields CDR1 SGHKS and CDR2 YYEKEE (reference sequence). The CDR3 extends over 12 amino acids. Written as DNA, the CDR3 is TGTGCCAGCAGCTTGCTGGGGGGCGAGCAGTACGTC. Encoded protein: CASSLLGGEQYV.

This clonotype turned up a few times. The J gene is TRBJ2-1, the V gene TRBV5-1, with 8 positions matching TRBD1. The CDR3 has 16 residues. The J segment lost 2 bases and the V segment lost 4 bases, leaving 8 bases of the junction unmatched. CDR1 is SGHRS, CDR2 YFSETQ, per germline. The chain's CDR3 is CASSPGWTGTYNEQFF. The CDR3 nucleotides are TGCGCCAGCAGCCCGGGGTGGACAGGGACCTACAATGAGCAGTTCTTC.

The chain is built from TRBV18 and TRBJ1-1, with 8 bases fitting TRBD1. Germline V gene sequence: CDR1 KGHSH, CDR2 LQKENI. The CDR3 contains 14 residues. J lost 4 bases, V lost 6 bases, and 7 bases had no gene match. The CDR3 here is CASSPIQGGTEAFF. DNA for the CDR3: TGTGCCAGCTCGCCAATACAGGGGGGCACTGAAGCTTTCTTT.

The chain employs TRBV20-1 and TRBJ1-5, with a possible D match to TRBD1 (6 bases). V gave up 0 bases and J gave up 5 bases, with 11 bases separating them. The CDR3 covers 14 residues. The V gene's germline CDR1 is DFQATT and CDR2 SNEGSKA (reference sequence). The CDR3 loop reads CSARDRDTHQPQHF. Written as DNA, the CDR3 is TGCAGTGCTAGAGATCGGGACACCCATCAGCCCCAGCATTTT.

This clonotype has just a few counts. The rearrangement joins TRBV5-1 to TRBJ1-2; D gene uncertain. In germline, CDR1 is SGHRS, CDR2 YFSETQ. This CDR3 region has 15 residues. The V gene lost 0 bases and the J gene lost 3 bases, with 12 bases spanning the gap. The CDR3 nucleotides are TGCGCCAGCAGCTTGGATTCAACACTGTACTATGGCTACACCTTC. It specifies CASSLDSTLYYGYTF.

The gene calls are TRBV12-3 or TRBV12-4 and TRBJ1-2; D remains ambiguous. The CDR3 consists of 16 residues. Trimming cost V 4 bases and J 5 bases, with 20 bases left between them. CDR3 residues: CASSSYQDVWVYGYTF. DNA of the CDR3: TGTGCCAGCAGTTCCTACCAAGACGTGTGGGTATATGGCTACACCTTC.

This clonotype has a handful of counts. This chain links TRBV20-1 with TRBJ2-1; 8 bases line up with TRBD2. The germline V gene encodes CDR1 DFQATT and CDR2 SNEGSKA (reference sequence). J was trimmed by 3 bases and V by 3 bases; bases with no gene match: 4. The CDR3 sequence is 14 residues long. The CDR3 DNA sequence: TGCAGTGCTAGCGGGGGGGCTTACTACAATGAGCAGTTCTTC. This translates into CSASGGAYYNEQFF.

In the case of this clonotype: One end of the junction varies from germline; a read error may be responsible. This sequence joins TRBV6-5 and TRBJ2-1; a possible D gene is TRBD2 (7 bases). From germline, CDR1 is MNHEY and CDR2 SVGAGI. The CDR3 extends over 14 amino acids. The CDR3 DNA is TGTGCCAGCAGTTACTCGAAGTTCGGGGGGCCCAGAGTCTTC. The encoded protein is CASSYSKFGGPRVF.